A selection of T cell receptor beta chains follows, all from one sample in a study of T cell changes during pregnancy in multiple sclerosis. Produced via immunoSEQ multiplex PCR; TCRdb's table is partial and in-frame only. This table holds 72,000 or so clones, 93% found once. Sequenced here: peripheral blood, sampled in the second trimester of pregnancy. The receptors were gathered from a female donor with multiple sclerosis, enrolled in a pregnancy study. Both conserved end residues are part of each CDR3. D genes are given only for firm matches. Rows may omit the clone size; those that give it use once, few, many or a size class.

clone size	V gene	D gene	J gene	CDR3 protein	CDR3 DNA
-	TRBV7-2	-	TRBJ1-5	CASSFRDNQPQHF	TGTGCCAGCAGCTTTCGCGATAATCAGCCCCAGCATTTT
-	TRBV27	TRBD2	TRBJ2-5	CASSSHTSGGETQYF	TGTGCCAGCAGTTCCCATACTAGCGGGGGAGAGACCCAGTACTTC
-	TRBV6-4	-	TRBJ2-5	CASSATGEETQYF	TGTGCCAGCAGTGCTACAGGAGAGGAGACCCAGTACTTC
-	TRBV10-3	-	TRBJ1-4	CAISAGRDEKLFF	TGTGCCATCAGTGCGGGCAGGGATGAAAAACTGTTTTTT
-	TRBV5-4	-	TRBJ2-3	CASSLGAAINTDTQYF	TGTGCCAGCAGCTTGGGAGCCGCAATTAACACAGATACGCAGTATTTT
-	TRBV6-5	-	TRBJ1-3	CASSQGHSGNTIYF	TGTGCCAGCAGTCAGGGCCACTCTGGAAACACCATATATTTT
-	TRBV6-5	TRBD1	TRBJ1-2	CASSRTGGSYGYTF	TGTGCCAGCAGTCGAACAGGGGGCAGCTATGGCTACACCTTC
-	TRBV5-1	-	TRBJ2-3	CASTRGRGGTDTQYF	TGCGCCAGCACCCGCGGGCGGGGAGGCACAGATACGCAGTATTTT
-	TRBV7-3	TRBD1	TRBJ2-2	CASSSGLTGTGGVGELFF	TGTGCCAGCAGCTCCGGCCTTACCGGGACAGGGGGAGTCGGGGAGCTGTTTTTT
-	TRBV5-4	TRBD2	TRBJ2-3	CASSPRGGGLYF	TGTGCCAGCAGCCCACGGGGGGGAGGACTGTATTTT
-	TRBV11-2	-	TRBJ1-5	CASSTGYNQPQHF	TGTGCCAGCAGCACAGGGTACAATCAGCCCCAGCATTTT
-	TRBV10-1	TRBD1	TRBJ1-5	CARQGACQPQHF	TGCGCCAGACAGGGGGCCTGTCAGCCCCAGCATTTT
-	TRBV2	TRBD2	TRBJ2-1	CASSLFVPGLAGTYNEQFF	TGTGCCAGCAGTTTATTCGTCCCGGGACTAGCGGGGACCTACAATGAGCAGTTCTTC
-	TRBV7-9	TRBD1	TRBJ2-5	CASTQAGGSETQYF	TGTGCCAGCACCCAAGCAGGGGGTTCTGAGACCCAGTACTTC
-	TRBV18	TRBD2	TRBJ2-1	CASSPRTTSGGLFEQFF	TGTGCCAGCTCACCAAGGACAACTAGCGGGGGTCTTTTTGAGCAGTTCTTC
-	TRBV7-8	TRBD1	TRBJ1-1	CASRPQGETEAFF	TGTGCCAGCAGGCCACAGGGGGAAACTGAAGCTTTCTTT
-	TRBV6-5	TRBD1	TRBJ1-1	CASRGTGPHTEAFF	TGTGCCAGCAGAGGGACAGGGCCTCACACTGAAGCTTTCTTT
-	TRBV29-1	-	TRBJ1-6	CSAGAQPGSPLHF	TGCAGCGCTGGGGCGCAGCCTGGTTCACCCCTCCACTTT
-	TRBV27	TRBD2	TRBJ2-5	CASSLSPSGGAETQYF	TGTGCCAGCAGTTTATCCCCTAGCGGGGGCGCCGAGACCCAGTACTTC
once	TRBV6-5	-	TRBJ2-1	CASSYGGELNNEQFF	TGTGCCAGCAGTTACGGAGGAGAGCTCAACAATGAGCAGTTCTTC
-	TRBV10-1	TRBD2	TRBJ2-3	CASGTSGGAEVSTDTQYF	TGCGCCAGCGGAACTAGCGGGGGGGCCGAGGTTAGCACAGATACGCAGTATTTT
-	TRBV5-1	-	TRBJ1-1	CASSPLGGGWNTEAFF	TGCGCCAGCAGCCCCCTCGGGGGGGGCTGGAACACTGAAGCTTTCTTT
-	TRBV5-6	-	TRBJ2-1	CASGGADEQFF	TGTGCCAGCGGGGGGGCCGATGAGCAGTTCTTC
-	TRBV4-2	TRBD2	TRBJ2-3	CASSHPSGSTDTQYF	TGTGCCAGCAGCCATCCTAGCGGTAGCACAGATACGCAGTATTTT
-	TRBV9	-	TRBJ2-7	CASSENGGEEQYF	TGTGCCAGCAGCGAGAACGGGGGTGAGGAGCAGTACTTC
once	TRBV2	TRBD2	TRBJ2-7	CASSEAIGGGLSYEQYF	TGTGCCAGCAGTGAAGCGATCGGCGGGGGACTATCCTACGAGCAGTACTTC
-	TRBV5-4	-	TRBJ1-2	CASSYNRPSNYGYTF	TGTGCCAGCAGCTACAACAGACCCTCCAACTATGGCTACACCTTC
-	TRBV5-6	-	TRBJ1-2	CASSLVKQPYDGYTF	TGTGCCAGCAGCTTGGTGAAACAGCCTTACGATGGCTACACCTTC
-	TRBV6-6	-	TRBJ1-4	CASSSGLSGEKLFF	TGTGCCAGCAGTTCGGGTCTTAGCGGGGAAAAACTGTTTTTT
-	TRBV30	-	TRBJ2-6	CAWSVPSPAAGANVLTF	TGTGCCTGGAGTGTACCCTCTCCAGCGGCGGGGGCCAACGTCCTGACTTTC
-	TRBV11-2	-	TRBJ1-2	CASSLAGNYGYTF	TGTGCCAGCAGCTTAGCAGGGAACTATGGCTACACCTTC
-	TRBV5-8	-	TRBJ1-5	CASSYGQLGRAQHF	TGTGCCAGCAGCTACGGACAGTTGGGGAGGGCCCAGCATTTT
-	TRBV5-4	TRBD2	TRBJ2-5	CASSLKAGGLLEETQYF	TGTGCCAGCAGCTTGAAGGCGGGGGGGCTCTTGGAGGAGACCCAGTACTTC
-	TRBV7-9	-	TRBJ2-1	CASSPYNEQFF	TGTGCCAGCAGCCCGTACAATGAGCAGTTCTTC
-	TRBV9	TRBD1	TRBJ1-2	CASSGGFNYGYTF	TGTGCCAGTTCAGGGGGGTTTAACTATGGCTACACCTTC
-	TRBV6-6	-	TRBJ1-4	CASRRPPAGAPEKLFF	TGTGCCAGCAGGAGGCCCCCCGCGGGGGCGCCCGAAAAACTGTTTTTT
-	TRBV27	-	TRBJ2-2	CASSLIQAGELFF	TGTGCCAGCAGTCTGATCCAGGCCGGGGAGCTGTTTTTT
once	TRBV19	-	TRBJ1-1	CASSKLNQGYDTEAFF	TGTGCCAGTAGTAAACTCAACCAGGGGTACGACACTGAAGCTTTCTTT
once	TRBV27	TRBD2	TRBJ2-7	CATGGQREQYF	TGTGCCACCGGAGGTCAGCGGGAACAGTACTTC
-	TRBV25-1	-	TRBJ1-2	CASRGAQTNGYTF	TGTGCCAGCAGGGGGGCTCAGACGAATGGCTACACCTTC
-	TRBV5-1	-	TRBJ2-1	CASTPMWGPTDNEQFF	TGCGCCAGCACCCCAATGTGGGGCCCGACCGACAATGAGCAGTTCTTC
-	TRBV4-2	-	TRBJ2-7	CASSQAPHIDAGLTYEQYF	TGTGCCAGCAGCCAAGCACCCCATATCGATGCGGGACTCACCTACGAGCAGTACTTC
-	TRBV11-2	TRBD2	TRBJ2-7	CASSLTSGGSYEQYF	TGTGCCAGCAGCTTGACTAGCGGGGGGTCCTACGAGCAGTACTTC
-	TRBV7-6	-	TRBJ2-7	CASSLDPGELYEQYF	TGTGCCAGCAGCTTAGATCCGGGGGAGCTCTACGAGCAGTACTTC
-	TRBV5-1	-	TRBJ2-4	CASSKDGGAAKNIQYF	TGCGCCAGCAGCAAGGATGGGGGCGCGGCCAAAAACATTCAGTACTTC
-	TRBV10-3	TRBD1	TRBJ2-7	CAISEQGVPSYEQYF	TGTGCCATCAGTGAGCAGGGGGTACCCTCCTACGAGCAGTACTTC
-	TRBV2	-	TRBJ2-5	CASKRALEDETQYF	TGTGCCAGCAAACGGGCTCTGGAGGATGAGACCCAGTACTTC
-	TRBV7-9	TRBD1	TRBJ1-1	CASSLGGDSTEAFF	TGTGCCAGCAGCTTAGGTGGGGACAGCACTGAAGCTTTCTTT
-	TRBV7-8	TRBD1	TRBJ2-5	CASSYPRTGGKETQYF	TGTGCCAGCAGCTACCCACGGACAGGGGGAAAGGAGACCCAGTACTTC
-	TRBV2	TRBD1	TRBJ1-1	CAGPGQSNTEAFF	TGTGCCGGACCGGGACAGTCGAACACTGAAGCTTTCTTT
many	TRBV6-5	-	TRBJ1-2	CASSYSSQGPRTF	TGTGCCAGCAGTTACTCGAGCCAGGGCCCCCGCACCTTC
-	TRBV25-1	TRBD2	TRBJ2-3	CASSDLPLAGGQDTQYF	TGTGCCAGCAGTGACCTACCCCTAGCGGGGGGGCAGGATACGCAGTATTTT
-	TRBV9	TRBD2	TRBJ2-3	CASSVGSGGGGDTQYF	TGTGCCAGCAGCGTAGGGAGCGGGGGGGGAGGAGATACGCAGTATTTT
-	TRBV5-1	-	TRBJ1-5	CASSPEGSNQPQHF	TGCGCCAGCAGCCCGGAGGGTTCCAATCAGCCCCAGCATTTT
-	TRBV18	TRBD1	TRBJ1-5	CASSRAGQAFNQPQHF	TGTGCCAGCTCAAGGGCCGGACAGGCCTTCAATCAGCCCCAGCATTTT
-	TRBV19	TRBD1	TRBJ1-1	CASSQGVRTEAFF	TGTGCCAGTAGCCAGGGGGTTAGGACTGAAGCTTTCTTT
-	TRBV7-9	-	TRBJ2-3	CASSSTTQGTDTQYF	TGTGCCAGCAGCTCCACCACGCAGGGCACAGATACGCAGTATTTT